The clone carrying this T cell receptor beta chain was seen many times. Its antigen is undetermined. The data stem from a study of CD8 T cells in ankylosing spondylitis. Study results and limitations: For ankylosing spondylitis blood, a TCR beta motif of fewer than 10 highly homologous variants appeared characteristic. The clones that were linked to disease were reported to be significantly enriched in matched synovial fluid samples from ankylosing spondylitis patients. Earlier studies detected some motif variants in reactive arthritis synovial fluid and blood.

Germline assignment: CDR1 MNHEY and CDR2 SMNVEV (reference sequence). V gave up 5 bases and J gave up 0 bases; unmatched junction bases: 8. The CDR3 sequence is 16 residues long. Scientists made TCR beta libraries using quantitative 5'-RACE with molecular barcodes. Each CDR3 protein is one row after TCRdb ran MiXCR on the 5' RACE reads. Found here are around 150,000 distinct CDR3 sequences, about 7% of them singletons; the top ten hold 9.5% to 15%. V usage is TRBV27 and J usage is TRBJ2-3, with 7 nucleotides matching TRBD2. The sample taken for sequencing was blood, either unsorted or a sorted T cell fraction (not recorded which). This clonotype originated in a female donor with ankylosing spondylitis or in good health (not recorded which). CDR3 sequence reads: CASSLGSRGSTDTQYF. The CDR3 DNA sequence: TGTGCCAGCAGTCTAGGGTCGCGGGGGAGCACAGATACGCAGTATTTT.